These T cell receptor beta chains were read from a single sample in a study of PD-1 blockade in classical Hodgkin lymphoma. Using immunoSEQ multiplex PCR, the repertoire was profiled, and TCRdb retains in-frame clones only, with some absent. This sample carries 41,000 or so clones, roughly 80% of them seen once, and the ten largest clones take around 24%. This sample comprised peripheral blood mononuclear cells (PBMCs), obtained at baseline. These receptors were taken from a human donor with classical Hodgkin lymphoma. Each CDR3 is given with its conserved first and last residue. The D gene is left open where the match is weak. The size of a clone is reported for some rows only, either as once, few or many, or as a class for expanded clones.

d_gene: TRBD2; abundance: once; j_gene: TRBJ2-7; v_gene: TRBV7-3; CDR3aa: CASSLVGGTSGYEQYF; CDR3nt: TGTGCCAGCAGCTTGGTTGGTGGAACTAGCGGCTACGAGCAGTACTTC
d_gene: TRBD1; abundance: .; j_gene: TRBJ1-3; v_gene: TRBV6-1; CDR3aa: CASSGRDSVSGNTIYF; CDR3nt: TGTGCCAGCAGTGGGCGGGACAGCGTCTCTGGAAACACCATATATTTT
d_gene: .; abundance: once; j_gene: TRBJ1-3; v_gene: TRBV18; CDR3aa: CASSPPLNTGNTIYF; CDR3nt: TGTGCCAGCTCACCGCCTCTTAATACTGGAAACACCATATATTTT
d_gene: .; abundance: .; j_gene: TRBJ2-4; v_gene: TRBV18; CDR3aa: CASSPSGWIQYF; CDR3nt: TGTGCCAGCTCACCCTCCGGGTGGATTCAGTACTTC
d_gene: TRBD1; abundance: .; j_gene: TRBJ2-7; v_gene: TRBV7-2; CDR3aa: CASSLWTGIEQYF; CDR3nt: TGTGCCAGCAGCTTATGGACAGGGATCGAGCAGTACTTC
d_gene: TRBD1; abundance: .; j_gene: TRBJ1-3; v_gene: TRBV19; CDR3aa: CASSSTGQGAGNTIYF; CDR3nt: TGTGCCAGTAGTTCGACGGGACAGGGGGCTGGAAACACCATATATTTT
d_gene: .; abundance: .; j_gene: TRBJ2-7; v_gene: TRBV6-5; CDR3aa: CASSYEAGSNYEQYF; CDR3nt: TGTGCCAGCAGTTACGAGGCAGGATCCAACTACGAGCAGTACTTC
d_gene: .; abundance: .; j_gene: TRBJ2-2; v_gene: TRBV6-1; CDR3aa: CASKDQPNTGELFF; CDR3nt: TGTGCCAGCAAGGACCAACCGAACACCGGGGAGCTGTTTTTT
d_gene: TRBD1; abundance: .; j_gene: TRBJ1-2; v_gene: TRBV6-5; CDR3aa: CASGTGDYGYTF; CDR3nt: TGTGCCAGCGGGACAGGGGACTATGGCTACACCTTT
d_gene: .; abundance: .; j_gene: TRBJ2-7; v_gene: TRBV6-5; CDR3aa: CASTKGGAFYEQYF; CDR3nt: TGTGCCAGCACAAAAGGGGGGGCCTTCTACGAGCAGTACTTC
d_gene: .; abundance: .; j_gene: TRBJ1-2; v_gene: TRBV2; CDR3aa: CASRTGPGYTF; CDR3nt: TGTGCCAGCAGAACAGGTCCGGGCTACACCTTC
d_gene: TRBD1; abundance: .; j_gene: TRBJ1-2; v_gene: TRBV27; CDR3aa: CASSRGRVYGYTF; CDR3nt: TGTGCCAGCAGCAGGGGGCGCGTCTATGGCTACACCTTC
d_gene: TRBD1; abundance: .; j_gene: TRBJ1-2; v_gene: TRBV4-2; CDR3aa: CASSQVKIPTGGDGYTF; CDR3nt: TGTGCCAGCAGCCAAGTAAAAATCCCTACAGGGGGCGATGGCTACACCTTC
d_gene: TRBD2; abundance: .; j_gene: TRBJ2-5; v_gene: TRBV30; CDR3aa: CASSLAGGSQETQYF; CDR3nt: TGTGCCTCCTCACTAGCGGGGGGTTCGCAAGAGACCCAGTACTTC
d_gene: .; abundance: once; j_gene: TRBJ2-5; v_gene: TRBV7-3; CDR3aa: CASSLLGETQYF; CDR3nt: TGTGCCAGCAGTCTCCTCGGGGAGACCCAGTACTTC
d_gene: .; abundance: once; j_gene: TRBJ1-2; v_gene: TRBV7-2; CDR3aa: CASSQSDRNYGYTF; CDR3nt: TGTGCCAGCAGCCAGTCCGACAGAAACTATGGCTACACCTTC
d_gene: .; abundance: .; j_gene: TRBJ2-1; v_gene: TRBV7-9; CDR3aa: CASNAYNEQFF; CDR3nt: TGTGCCAGCAACGCTTACAATGAGCAGTTCTTC
d_gene: TRBD2; abundance: few; j_gene: TRBJ2-5; v_gene: TRBV30; CDR3aa: CAWSFWTSEETQYF; CDR3nt: TGTGCCTGGAGTTTCTGGACTAGCGAAGAGACCCAGTACTTC
d_gene: TRBD1; abundance: .; j_gene: TRBJ2-7; v_gene: TRBV7-9; CDR3aa: CASSTQGVDEQYF; CDR3nt: TGTGCCAGCAGCACGCAGGGGGTAGACGAGCAGTACTTC
d_gene: TRBD2; abundance: once; j_gene: TRBJ2-7; v_gene: TRBV29-1; CDR3aa: CSVPGTSGRIYEQYF; CDR3nt: TGCAGCGTGCCCGGGACTAGCGGGAGGATCTACGAGCAGTACTTC
d_gene: .; abundance: once; j_gene: TRBJ1-4; v_gene: TRBV5-1; CDR3aa: CASSLLRSTNEKLFF; CDR3nt: TGCGCCAGCAGCTTGCTCAGATCAACTAATGAAAAACTGTTTTTT
d_gene: .; abundance: .; j_gene: TRBJ2-7; v_gene: TRBV7-2; CDR3aa: CASSDRYEQYF; CDR3nt: TGTGCCAGCAGCGACAGATACGAGCAGTACTTC
d_gene: TRBD1; abundance: .; j_gene: TRBJ2-1; v_gene: TRBV7-3; CDR3aa: CASSPIPGTAAMNEQFF; CDR3nt: TGTGCCAGCAGCCCGATTCCCGGGACAGCGGCTATGAATGAGCAGTTCTTC
d_gene: .; abundance: .; j_gene: TRBJ2-1; v_gene: TRBV7-9; CDR3aa: CASSLLGGGLDEQFF; CDR3nt: TGTGCCAGCAGCTTACTGGGGGGAGGTCTTGATGAGCAGTTCTTC
d_gene: TRBD2; abundance: .; j_gene: TRBJ2-1; v_gene: TRBV4-1; CDR3aa: CASSQDSGLADEQFF; CDR3nt: TGCGCCAGCAGCCAAGATTCCGGGCTAGCGGATGAGCAGTTCTTC
d_gene: .; abundance: .; j_gene: TRBJ2-5; v_gene: TRBV2; CDR3aa: CASSESLGGETQYF; CDR3nt: TGTGCCAGCAGTGAATCCCTAGGGGGGGAGACCCAGTACTTC
d_gene: TRBD1; abundance: few; j_gene: TRBJ2-5; v_gene: TRBV19; CDR3aa: CAAAQGVGIETQYF; CDR3nt: TGTGCCGCAGCACAGGGGGTGGGAATAGAGACCCAGTACTTC
d_gene: .; abundance: .; j_gene: TRBJ2-7; v_gene: TRBV7-3; CDR3aa: CASSALVSDEQYF; CDR3nt: TGTGCCAGCAGCGCGCTGGTGTCTGATGAGCAGTACTTC
d_gene: .; abundance: .; j_gene: TRBJ1-2; v_gene: TRBV30; CDR3aa: CAWSDGSVDGYTF; CDR3nt: TGTGCCTGGAGTGACGGGAGCGTGGATGGCTACACCTTC
d_gene: .; abundance: .; j_gene: TRBJ2-1; v_gene: TRBV2; CDR3aa: CASRSGERNNEQFF; CDR3nt: TGTGCCAGCAGGTCGGGAGAACGTAACAATGAGCAGTTCTTC
d_gene: .; abundance: few; j_gene: TRBJ2-7; v_gene: TRBV28; CDR3aa: CASSGGRGRESYEQYF; CDR3nt: TGTGCCAGCAGTGGGGGGCGGGGCAGGGAGTCCTACGAGCAGTACTTC
d_gene: TRBD1; abundance: .; j_gene: TRBJ2-7; v_gene: TRBV7-2; CDR3aa: CASSLLGDSFYEQYF; CDR3nt: TGTGCCAGCAGCCTACTCGGGGACAGCTTCTACGAGCAGTACTTC
d_gene: TRBD2; abundance: .; j_gene: TRBJ2-1; v_gene: TRBV18; CDR3aa: CASSPFLAEAGNEQFF; CDR3nt: TGTGCCAGCTCTCCTTTCCTAGCGGAGGCTGGCAATGAGCAGTTCTTC
d_gene: .; abundance: once; j_gene: TRBJ1-6; v_gene: TRBV10-3; CDR3aa: CAPTPGTINSPLHF; CDR3nt: TGTGCCCCCACGCCCGGAACCATTAATTCACCCCTCCACTTT
d_gene: .; abundance: .; j_gene: TRBJ2-5; v_gene: TRBV7-9; CDR3aa: CASSGSSGGKETQYF; CDR3nt: TGTGCCAGCAGCGGGAGTAGTGGGGGTAAAGAGACCCAGTACTTC
d_gene: TRBD1; abundance: .; j_gene: TRBJ1-5; v_gene: TRBV6-1; CDR3aa: CASTVGTGNQPQHF; CDR3nt: TGTGCCAGCACCGTCGGGACAGGGAATCAGCCCCAGCATTTT
d_gene: .; abundance: .; j_gene: TRBJ1-5; v_gene: TRBV19; CDR3aa: CASSITNQPQHF; CDR3nt: TGTGCCAGTAGTATTACAAATCAGCCCCAGCATTTT
d_gene: .; abundance: once; j_gene: TRBJ2-7; v_gene: TRBV19; CDR3aa: CASTVKIQGSYEQYF; CDR3nt: TGTGCCAGTACCGTGAAAATACAGGGATCCTACGAGCAGTACTTC
d_gene: .; abundance: .; j_gene: TRBJ2-7; v_gene: TRBV27; CDR3aa: CASSLRRLSGDYEQYF; CDR3nt: TGTGCCAGCAGTTTACGGCGACTGTCGGGGGACTACGAGCAGTACTTC
d_gene: .; abundance: .; j_gene: TRBJ1-3; v_gene: TRBV19; CDR3aa: CASSIGPGIGNTIYF; CDR3nt: TGTGCCAGTAGTATAGGACCGGGGATTGGAAACACCATATATTTT
d_gene: TRBD2; abundance: few; j_gene: TRBJ2-7; v_gene: TRBV5-1; CDR3aa: CASSKREGGYEQYF; CDR3nt: TGCGCCAGCAGCAAGCGGGAGGGTGGATACGAGCAGTACTTC
d_gene: .; abundance: .; j_gene: TRBJ2-3; v_gene: TRBV7-9; CDR3aa: CASSPGLNLIDTQYF; CDR3nt: TGTGCCAGCAGCCCAGGGTTAAATTTGATTGATACGCAGTATTTT
d_gene: .; abundance: .; j_gene: TRBJ1-5; v_gene: TRBV9; CDR3aa: CASSPGGAETQPQHF; CDR3nt: TGTGCCAGCAGCCCGGGCGGGGCAGAAACTCAGCCCCAGCATTTT
d_gene: .; abundance: .; j_gene: TRBJ2-7; v_gene: TRBV27; CDR3aa: CASSLRATDYYEQYF; CDR3nt: TGTGCCAGCAGTCTCAGAGCGACAGACTACTACGAGCAGTACTTC
d_gene: TRBD1; abundance: .; j_gene: TRBJ2-1; v_gene: TRBV28; CDR3aa: CASSFPDRADEQFF; CDR3nt: TGTGCCAGCAGTTTCCCGGACAGGGCGGATGAGCAGTTCTTC
d_gene: .; abundance: .; j_gene: TRBJ2-3; v_gene: TRBV19; CDR3aa: CASSIVALAGGTDTQYF; CDR3nt: TGTGCCAGTAGTATAGTTGCCCTGGCAGGGGGCACAGATACGCAGTATTTT
d_gene: .; abundance: .; j_gene: TRBJ2-7; v_gene: TRBV30; CDR3aa: CAWSVNSYEQYF; CDR3nt: TGTGCCTGGAGTGTGAACTCCTACGAGCAGTACTTC
d_gene: .; abundance: .; j_gene: TRBJ1-2; v_gene: TRBV28; CDR3aa: CASISDRDGYTF; CDR3nt: TGTGCCAGCATCTCGGATCGAGACGGCTACACCTTC
d_gene: TRBD2; abundance: .; j_gene: TRBJ2-1; v_gene: TRBV19; CDR3aa: CASSIQGTSRNEQFF; CDR3nt: TGTGCCAGTAGTATTCAGGGGACTAGCCGTAATGAGCAGTTCTTC
d_gene: .; abundance: .; j_gene: TRBJ1-1; v_gene: TRBV6-5; CDR3aa: CASSLRQVGESTEAFF; CDR3nt: TGTGCCAGCAGTTTAAGACAGGTAGGAGAGAGCACTGAAGCTTTCTTT
d_gene: .; abundance: .; j_gene: TRBJ2-3; v_gene: TRBV9; CDR3aa: CASSVAGYGADTQYF; CDR3nt: TGTGCCAGCAGCGTAGCAGGGTATGGTGCAGATACGCAGTATTTT
d_gene: TRBD2; abundance: .; j_gene: TRBJ2-1; v_gene: TRBV7-2; CDR3aa: CASSLSGGASTYLFF; CDR3nt: TGTGCCAGCAGCCTTAGCGGGGGCGCCTCCACTTACCTGTTCTTC
d_gene: .; abundance: few; j_gene: TRBJ2-5; v_gene: TRBV27; CDR3aa: CASSFLGRETQYF; CDR3nt: TGTGCCAGCAGTTTTCTTGGGAGAGAGACCCAGTACTTC
d_gene: .; abundance: .; j_gene: TRBJ2-2; v_gene: TRBV7-9; CDR3aa: CASSAQGGSGELFF; CDR3nt: TGTGCCAGCAGCGCGCAGGGGGGATCCGGGGAGCTGTTTTTT
d_gene: TRBD2; abundance: .; j_gene: TRBJ2-1; v_gene: TRBV7-7; CDR3aa: CASSAGTSAEQFF; CDR3nt: TGTGCTAGCAGCGCAGGGACTAGCGCTGAGCAGTTCTTC